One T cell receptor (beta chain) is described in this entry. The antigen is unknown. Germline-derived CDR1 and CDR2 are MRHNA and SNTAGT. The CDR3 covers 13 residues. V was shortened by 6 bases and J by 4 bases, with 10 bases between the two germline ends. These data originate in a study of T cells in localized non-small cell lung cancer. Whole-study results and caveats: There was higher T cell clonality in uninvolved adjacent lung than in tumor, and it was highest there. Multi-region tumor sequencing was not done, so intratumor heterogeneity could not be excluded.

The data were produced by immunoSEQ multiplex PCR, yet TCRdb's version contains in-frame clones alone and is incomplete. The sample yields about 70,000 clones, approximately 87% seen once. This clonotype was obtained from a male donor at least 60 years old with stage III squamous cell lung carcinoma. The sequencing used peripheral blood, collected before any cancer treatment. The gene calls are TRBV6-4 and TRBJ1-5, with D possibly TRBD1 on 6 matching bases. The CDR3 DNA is TGTGCCAGCAGCCCGGACAGTAATCAGCCCCAGCATTTT. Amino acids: CASSPDSNQPQHF.